This is a list of T cell receptor beta chains from one sample in a study of CD8 T cells in Susac syndrome. TCRdb passed the immunoSEQ multiplex PCR reads through MiXCR, listing each CDR3 protein once. The top ten hold approximately 0.3% of the sample, which has more than 110,000 distinct CDR3 sequences, 94% seen once. The sequenced material came from CD8+ T cells from PBMCs. These receptor sequences come from a human donor in good health. CDR3s include the opening cysteine and the closing phenylalanine or tryptophan. A D gene is named only where the DNA matches it firmly.

V gene,CDR3 length,J gene,D gene,CDR3 DNA,CDR3 protein
TRBV20-1,13,TRBJ2-7,TRBD1,TGCAGTGCTAGAGTACAGGGGACCCACGAGCAGTACTTC,CSARVQGTHEQYF
TRBV27,13,TRBJ2-1,.,TGTGCCAGCAGTTCCCCCAGGAGCAATGAGCAGTTCTTC,CASSSPRSNEQFF
TRBV6-5,19,TRBJ2-3,TRBD2,TGTGCCAGCAGTTACGACGGGCTAGCGGGAGAGCCGGGCACAGATACGCAGTATTTT,CASSYDGLAGEPGTDTQYF
TRBV9,16,TRBJ2-7,.,TGTGCCAGCAGCGTAGGGGACTCGGGACTTGATTACGAGCAGTACTTC,CASSVGDSGLDYEQYF
TRBV13,14,TRBJ2-3,.,TGTGCCAGCAGCATACACGCTTCCCCAGATACGCAGTATTTT,CASSIHASPDTQYF
TRBV28,12,TRBJ2-5,.,TGTGCCCCCGGGGGAGGCGGAAAGACCCAGTACTTC,CAPGGGGKTQYF
TRBV7-9,13,TRBJ1-2,.,TGTGCCAGCAGCTGGGAGGGGAACTATGGCTACACCTTC,CASSWEGNYGYTF
TRBV29-1,14,TRBJ2-1,TRBD2,TGCAGCGCCGTAGGACTAGCGGGAGGTAGTGAGCAGTTCTTC,CSAVGLAGGSEQFF
TRBV3-1,18,TRBJ2-1,TRBD2,TGTGCCAGCAGGAAATCTACGACTAGCGAAATATCCTACAATGAGCAGTTCTTC,CASRKSTTSEISYNEQFF
TRBV27,13,TRBJ2-7,TRBD1,TGTGCCAGCAGTTCCTGGACAGGCGACGAGCAGTACTTC,CASSSWTGDEQYF
TRBV29-1,14,TRBJ1-2,TRBD1,TGCAGCGTTGAAGGTCGGGACAGGAGCTATGGCTACACCTTC,CSVEGRDRSYGYTF
TRBV29-1,13,TRBJ1-1,.,TGCAGCGTTGTCCCAATTATGAACACTGAAGCTTTCTTT,CSVVPIMNTEAFF